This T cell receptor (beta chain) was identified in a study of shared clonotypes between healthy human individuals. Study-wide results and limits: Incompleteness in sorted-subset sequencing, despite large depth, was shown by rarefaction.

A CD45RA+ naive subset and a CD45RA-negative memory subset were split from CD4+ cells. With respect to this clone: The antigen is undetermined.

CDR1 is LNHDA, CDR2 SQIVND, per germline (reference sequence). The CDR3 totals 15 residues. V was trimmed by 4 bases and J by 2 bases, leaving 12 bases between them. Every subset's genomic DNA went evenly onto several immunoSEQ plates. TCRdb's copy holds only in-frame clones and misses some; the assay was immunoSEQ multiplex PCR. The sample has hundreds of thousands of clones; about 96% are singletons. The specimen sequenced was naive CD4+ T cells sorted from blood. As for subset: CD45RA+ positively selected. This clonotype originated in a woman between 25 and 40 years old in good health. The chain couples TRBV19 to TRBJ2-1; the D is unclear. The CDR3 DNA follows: TGTGCCAGTAGTAATCGTGAGTCCCCCTACAATGAGCAGTTCTTC. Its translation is CASSNRESPYNEQFF. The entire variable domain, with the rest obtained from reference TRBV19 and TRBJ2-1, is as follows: DGGITQSPKYLFRKEGQNVTLSCEQNLNHDAMYWYRQDPGQGLRLIYYSQIVNDFQKGDIAEGYSVSREKKESFPLTVTSAQKNPTAFYLCASSNRESPYNEQFFGPGTRLTVL.